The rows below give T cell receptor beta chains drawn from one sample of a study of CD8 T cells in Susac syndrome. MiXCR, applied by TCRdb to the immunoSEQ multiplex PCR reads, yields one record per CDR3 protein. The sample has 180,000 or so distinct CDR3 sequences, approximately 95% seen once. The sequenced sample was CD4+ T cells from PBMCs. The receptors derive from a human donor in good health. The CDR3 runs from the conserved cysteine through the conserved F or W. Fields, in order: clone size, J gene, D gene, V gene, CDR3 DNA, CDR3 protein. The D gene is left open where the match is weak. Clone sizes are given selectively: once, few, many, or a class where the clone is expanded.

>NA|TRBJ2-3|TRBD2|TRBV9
TGTGCCAGCAGCGTAGACTCGGCGCGGGAGGGCAAGAATACGCAGTATTTT
CASSVDSAREGKNTQYF
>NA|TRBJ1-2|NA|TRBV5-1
TGCGCCAGCAGCTTGACAGTGAACTATGGCTACACCTTC
CASSLTVNYGYTF
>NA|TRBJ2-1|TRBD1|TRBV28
TGTGCCAGCAGTTTCCAGGGACAGGGGGTGAATGAGCAGTTCTTC
CASSFQGQGVNEQFF
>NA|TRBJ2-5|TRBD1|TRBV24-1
TGTGCCACCAGTGATTACCGAGACAGGGGGCTCGGCCTAAATGGAGTGACCCAGTACTTC
CATSDYRDRGLGLNGVTQYF
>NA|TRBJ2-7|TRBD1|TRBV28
TGTGCCAGCAGTTGGACAGGGTTTTACGAGCAGTACTTC
CASSWTGFYEQYF
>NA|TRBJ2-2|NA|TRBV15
TGTGCCACCAGCAGAGCGGTTGGGGAAGGTTATGCCGGGGAGCTGTTTTTT
CATSRAVGEGYAGELFF
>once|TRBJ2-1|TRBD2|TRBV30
TGTGCCTGGAGTGGGGGGAGGGTAAACAATGAGCAGTTCTTC
CAWSGGRVNNEQFF
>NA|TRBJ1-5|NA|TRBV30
TGTGCCTGGACCCCAGGGGTAGGGCAGCCCCAGCATTTT
CAWTPGVGQPQHF
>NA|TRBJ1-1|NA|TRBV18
TGTGCCAGCTCACAGGTCCGGGGGCCGGTGAACACTGAAGCTTTCTTT
CASSQVRGPVNTEAFF
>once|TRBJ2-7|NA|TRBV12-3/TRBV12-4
TGTGCCAGCAGTTTTAGTCGGAGGGCTCCCTACGAGCAGTACTTC
CASSFSRRAPYEQYF
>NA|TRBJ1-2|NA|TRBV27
TGTGCCAGCAGTCCGATACCGGGAGAACATGGCTACACCTTC
CASSPIPGEHGYTF
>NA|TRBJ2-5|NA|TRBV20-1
TGCAGTGCTAGGTCGGCTGCGTATGGGACCCAGTACTTC
CSARSAAYGTQYF
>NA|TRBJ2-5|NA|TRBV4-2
TGTGCCAGCAGCCAAGGTTTTGGTAGCGGAAAGGCACAAGAGACCCAGTACTTC
CASSQGFGSGKAQETQYF
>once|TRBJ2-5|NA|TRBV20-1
TGCAGTGCACCCACTCGAGGGGAGACCCAGTACTTC
CSAPTRGETQYF
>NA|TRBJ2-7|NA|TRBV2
TGTGCCAGCCGGTCAGGGGCGCCGCAGTACTTC
CASRSGAPQYF
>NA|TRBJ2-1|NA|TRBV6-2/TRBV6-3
TGTGCCAGCAGTTACTTAGGTCGGAATGAGCAGTTCTTC
CASSYLGRNEQFF
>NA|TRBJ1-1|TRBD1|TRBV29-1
TGCAGCGTGTGGGACAGTTACACTGAAGCTTTCTTT
CSVWDSYTEAFF
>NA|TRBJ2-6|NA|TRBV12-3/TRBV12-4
TGTGCCAGCAGTCAGAGTCCCTCTGGGGCCAACGTCCTGACTTTC
CASSQSPSGANVLTF
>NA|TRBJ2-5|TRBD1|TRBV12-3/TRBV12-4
TGTGCCAGCACCGAGACAGGGCTTCAAGAGACCCAGTACTTC
CASTETGLQETQYF
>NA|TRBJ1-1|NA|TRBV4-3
TGCGCCAGCAGCCAAGATAAATCAGGAGCTTTCTTT
CASSQDKSGAFF
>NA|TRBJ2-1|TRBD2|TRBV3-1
TGTGCCAGCAGCCAAGATGGGACTAGCGGGAGGCAGTTCTTC
CASSQDGTSGRQFF
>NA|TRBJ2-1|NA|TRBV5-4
TGTGCCAGCAGCCCCAGGGGCCCTACTACAAGCTCCTACAATGAGCAGTTCTTC
CASSPRGPTTSSYNEQFF
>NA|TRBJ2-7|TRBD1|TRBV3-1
TGTGCCAGCAGCCCGGGACAGGGCTACGAGCAGTACTTC
CASSPGQGYEQYF
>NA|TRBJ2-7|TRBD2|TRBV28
TGTGCCAGCGGAAAAGCGGGAGGACCCTACGAGCAGTACTTC
CASGKAGGPYEQYF
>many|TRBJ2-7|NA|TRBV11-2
TGTGCCAGCAGCTCCTCCTACGAGCAGTACTTC
CASSSSYEQYF
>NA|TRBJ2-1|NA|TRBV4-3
TGCGCCAGCAGCCAAGTCGGGCCTAGAACTGAGCAGTTCTTC
CASSQVGPRTEQFF
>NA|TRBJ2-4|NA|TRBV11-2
TGTGCCAGCAGCCCAACTCGGAACATTCAGTACTTC
CASSPTRNIQYF
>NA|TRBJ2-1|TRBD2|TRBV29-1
TGCAGCATTTCTAGCGGGAGCGGGGCTGAGCAGTTCTTC
CSISSGSGAEQFF
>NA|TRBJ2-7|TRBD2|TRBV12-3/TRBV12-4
TGTGCCAGCACCCGACTAGCGGGAGGGGAGCAGTACTTC
CASTRLAGGEQYF
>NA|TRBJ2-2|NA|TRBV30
TGTGCCTGCCCTGCGGGCGCCTCGAACACCGGGGAGCTGTTTTTT
CACPAGASNTGELFF
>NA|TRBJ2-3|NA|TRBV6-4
TGTGCCAGCAGTGTCGCCTCCGGGACCTCTAGCACAGATACGCAGTATTTT
CASSVASGTSSTDTQYF
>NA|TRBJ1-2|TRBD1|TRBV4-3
TGCGCCAGCAGCCAGGGGGACAGGGGTCGCTATGGCTACACCTTC
CASSQGDRGRYGYTF
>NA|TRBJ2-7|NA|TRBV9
TGTGCCAGCAGCCCTGGTGGCGGCTACGAGCAGTACTTC
CASSPGGGYEQYF
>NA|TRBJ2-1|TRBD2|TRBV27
TGTGCCAGCAGTTCGGGACTAGCGGCATACAATGAGCAGTTCTTC
CASSSGLAAYNEQFF
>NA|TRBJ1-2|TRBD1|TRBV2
TGTGCCAGCAGGCCAGGGGGGTCTGGCTACACCTTC
CASRPGGSGYTF